The 24 T cell receptor beta chains listed next were all sequenced from one sample in a study of tumor-infiltrating lymphocytes in localized non-small cell lung cancer. Using immunoSEQ multiplex PCR, the repertoire was profiled, and TCRdb retains in-frame clones only, with some absent. The sample has about 9,900 clones, roughly 71% seen once. Sequencing used lung tumor tissue. Every receptor here comes from a human donor with non-small cell lung cancer.

The V call is TRBV7-8, the J call TRBJ2-7; D unresolved. V gave up 11 bases and J gave up 0 bases, with 14 bases separating them. The CDR3 contains 13 residues. Germline V gene data show CDR1 as SGHVS and CDR2 as FQNEAQ. CDR3 loop: CAGSSGISYEQYF. The CDR3 coding sequence is TGTGCCGGATCTTCAGGAATCTCCTACGAGCAGTACTTC.

This clone was seen a single time. The chain carries TRBV19 and TRBJ2-1; perhaps TRBD1 as D (6 bases). The germline gives CDR1 LNHDA, CDR2 SQIVND (reference sequence). Between the trimmed V and J ends, which lost 2 bases and 10 bases, there was a span of 12 bases. The CDR3 runs to 13 residues. As DNA, the CDR3 is TGTGCCAGTAGTATAAGTGGGGGCCGAGAGCAGTTCTTC. Translation: CASSISGGREQFF.

The chain combines TRBV7-2 with TRBJ2-1; D might be TRBD2 (6 bases). The CDR3 runs 15 residues. V lost 5 bases to trimming and J lost 8 bases, with 19 bases between them. From germline, CDR1 is SGHTA and CDR2 FQGNSA. This CDR3 is CASSPMVGGSYEQFF. The CDR3 bases are TGTGCCAGCAGCCCCATGGTCGGGGGTAGCTATGAGCAGTTCTTC.

V and J are TRBV4-1 and TRBJ2-3, with 13 positions matching TRBD2. There are 17 residues in the CDR3. Per the germline V gene, CDR1 is MGHRA and CDR2 is YSYEKL. The J segment lost 2 bases and the V segment lost 2 bases, leaving 4 bases of the junction unmatched. The CDR3 protein is CASSQTGLAGATDTQYF. The CDR3 DNA reads TGCGCCAGCAGCCAAACCGGACTAGCGGGGGCCACAGATACGCAGTATTTT.

The rearrangement links TRBV5-1 to TRBJ1-5, with D uncertain. The CDR3 covers 15 residues. Trimming removed 0 bases from V and 3 bases from J, with 10 bases in between. Germline V lookup: CDR1 SGHRS, CDR2 YFSETQ. Here the CDR3 DNA reads TGCGCCAGCAGCTTGGATCCTGGGAACAATCAGCCCCAGCATTTT. It yields the protein CASSLDPGNNQPQHF.

This chain joins TRBV6-1 and TRBJ2-1, with 10 bases lining up with TRBD1. The V gene end was trimmed by 2 bases and the J gene end by 7 bases; junction bases not matched to a gene: 5. The length of the CDR3 is 15 residues. The germline gives CDR1 MNHNS, CDR2 SASEGT. CDR3 protein: CASSERGQGKNEQFF. The CDR3 DNA reads as TGTGCCAGCAGTGAAAGGGGACAGGGGAAGAATGAGCAGTTCTTC.

The V gene is TRBV29-1, the J gene TRBJ2-2; no clear D gene. V dropped 7 bases and J dropped 1 base, with 7 bases sitting between them. The CDR3 is 12 amino acids. Germline values: CDR1 SQVTM, CDR2 ANQGSEA. Here the CDR3 reads CSGRQNTGELFF. CDR3 coding DNA: TGCAGCGGGCGACAGAACACCGGGGAGCTGTTTTTT.

The chain couples TRBV5-6 to TRBJ1-1; the D gene is possibly TRBD1 (5 bases). Germline V gives CDR1 SGHDT, CDR2 YYEEEE. The CDR3 extends over 14 amino acids. The V end lost 4 bases, the J end lost 4 bases, and 14 bases lay between the germline ends. The CDR3 protein is CASSADIKGTEAFF. CDR3 bases: TGTGCCAGCAGCGCGGACATCAAGGGCACTGAAGCTTTCTTT.

The rearrangement joins TRBV4-2 to TRBJ2-3; 10 bases agree with TRBD1. V lost 0 bases and J lost 4; bases outside the gene matches: 4. This CDR3 spans 16 amino acids. Germline values: CDR1 LGHNA, CDR2 YNFKEQ. The CDR3, as DNA: TGTGCCAGCAGCCAAGAGGGGACAGGGGCCTCAGATACGCAGTATTTT. Translated, it gives CASSQEGTGASDTQYF.

The chain joins TRBV10-3 to TRBJ2-7; 14 bases line up with TRBD2. Germline trimming cut 9 bases from V and 2 bases from J; bases unmatched to any gene: 3. CDR1 is ENHRY, CDR2 SYGVKD, per germline. This CDR3 has 14 residues. CDR3: CAIGTSGGTYEQYF. DNA of the CDR3: TGTGCCATAGGGACTAGCGGGGGCACCTACGAGCAGTACTTC.

The DNA of the CDR3 is TGTGCCAGCAGCCAAGATACTCCAGGACGAGGGGTAGGCTACACCTTC. Translating gives CASSQDTPGRGVGYTF. The V call is TRBV14, the J call TRBJ1-2; D might be TRBD1 (5 bases). Germline lookup yields CDR1 SGHDN and CDR2 FVKESK. The CDR3 has 16 residues. V was pared by 0 bases and J by 8 bases, with 19 bases between.

V is TRBV29-1 and J is TRBJ1-1, with 7 bases aligning to TRBD1. The CDR3 extends over 16 amino acids. Germline lookup yields CDR1 SQVTM and CDR2 ANQGSEA. Trimming at V came to 6 bases and at J to 4 bases, leaving 17 bases not matched to a gene. The CDR3 DNA is TGCAGCGTACGCCTTTGGCAGGGGGTACAAGCCACTGAAGCTTTCTTT. This codes for CSVRLWQGVQATEAFF.

The V gene is TRBV7-2, the J gene TRBJ2-3, with a possible D match to TRBD2 (7 bases). The V gene's germline CDR1 is SGHTA and CDR2 FQGNSA. CDR3 length equals 14 residues. V was cut by 5 bases and J by 3 bases, with 12 bases left in between. The CDR3 here is CASSGGGSTDTQYF. The CDR3, as DNA: TGTGCCAGCAGCGGCGGGGGCTCAACAGATACGCAGTATTTT.

This chain links TRBV14 with TRBJ1-2; no clear D gene. The germline V gene has CDR1 SGHDN and CDR2 FVKESK. The CDR3 is 13 amino acids. V was cut by 6 bases and J by 8 bases, with 16 bases left in between. CDR3 residues: CASRATASRGYTF. CDR3 nucleotides: TGTGCCAGCAGAGCCACGGCAAGCCGGGGCTACACCTTC.

The chain uses TRBV19 and TRBJ1-6, with D tentatively TRBD1 (6 bases). The ends were cut back, 3 bases at V and 9 bases at J, with 15 bases in the middle. CDR3 length equals 15 residues. Germline CDR1 LNHDA, CDR2 SQIVND (reference sequence). In DNA, the CDR3 is TGTGCCAGTAGTATCGGGGGCAACAGTGGTTCACCCCTCCACTTT. Amino acids: CASSIGGNSGSPLHF.

The chain couples TRBV7-2 to TRBJ1-6; D unclear. This CDR3 is 14 amino acids long. Per germline, CDR1 SGHTA and CDR2 FQGNSA. V lost 4 bases and J 0 bases, leaving 4 bases between the germline ends. CDR3 sequence (DNA): TGTGCCAGCAGCTCGAGCTCCTATAATTCACCCCTCCACTTT. This gives the protein CASSSSSYNSPLHF.

This clone is a singleton in its sample. This chain uses TRBV7-9 with TRBJ2-1; possible D gene TRBD2, 6 bases. The CDR3 covers 14 residues. CDR1 is SEHNR, CDR2 FQNEAQ, per germline (reference sequence). V was clipped by 0 bases and J by 10 bases, with 13 bases between them. The CDR3 DNA sequence: TGTGCCAGCAGCTTAGCCCTCGGGGCGGGGGAGCAGTTCTTC. This codes for CASSLALGAGEQFF.

This chain uses TRBV30 with TRBJ1-2; D gene unclear. In germline, CDR1 is GTSNPN, CDR2 SVGIG (reference sequence). Trimming took off 7 bases at V and 2 bases at J, with 11 bases between the two ends. The CDR3 has 12 residues. CDR3 sequence (DNA): TGTGCCTCCCCGGGAACCAACTATGGCTACACCTTC. Its protein product is CASPGTNYGYTF.

This sequence joins TRBV20-1 and TRBJ1-2, with unresolved D. The germline V gene has CDR1 DFQATT and CDR2 SNEGSKA (reference sequence). The CDR3 totals 11 residues. V shed 6 bases and J shed 5 bases, with 10 bases lying between them. The CDR3 DNA reads as TGCAGTGCCCCTGACCCGTATGGCTACACCTTC. This translates into CSAPDPYGYTF.

The chain links TRBV30 to TRBJ1-2, with D hard to call. Trimming cost V 0 bases and J 4 bases, with 3 bases left between them. In germline, CDR1 is GTSNPN, CDR2 SVGIG (reference sequence). The CDR3 sequence is 11 residues long. In DNA, the CDR3 is TGTGCCTGGAGTGTAGGCTATGGCTACACCTTC. It is translated as CAWSVGYGYTF.

J is TRBJ2-7 and V is TRBV28; TRBD1 matches at 8 bases. The CDR3 has 14 amino acids. V lost 6 bases and J lost 6; bases outside the gene matches: 10. Germline V gene data show CDR1 as MDHEN and CDR2 as SYDVKM. The CDR3 nucleotides read TGTGCCAGCAGCCCCAGACAGGGGCGGGCCGAGCAGTACTTC. Amino acids: CASSPRQGRAEQYF.

V usage is TRBV6-5 and J usage is TRBJ1-5; D unresolved. This CDR3 is 12 amino acids long. Trimming shortened V by 4 bases and J by 2 bases, and 3 bases separated the two germline ends. CDR1 and CDR2 (germline): MNHEY, SVGAGI. CDR3: CASSSGNQPQHF. The CDR3 coding sequence is TGTGCCAGCAGTTCCGGCAATCAGCCCCAGCATTTT.

This clone ranks as large. The CDR3 protein is CAKGQALSSYGYTF. CDR3 bases: TGTGCCAAGGGTCAGGCCCTTTCTTCTTATGGCTACACCTTC. The chain recombines TRBV2 with TRBJ1-2; D is undetermined. V was cut by 10 bases and J by 5 bases, with 20 bases left in between. Germline V gene sequence: CDR1 SNHLY, CDR2 FYNNEI. The CDR3 length is 14 residues.

The chain links TRBV5-1 to TRBJ1-1, with a possible D match to TRBD1 (5 bases). CDR3 size: 14 residues. With 0 bases removed from V and 5 bases from J, the gap between germline ends came to 11 bases. Germline loops: CDR1 SGHRS, CDR2 YFSETQ. The CDR3 protein is CASSLAGTWTEAFF. The DNA for the CDR3 is TGCGCCAGCAGCTTGGCAGGGACGTGGACTGAAGCTTTCTTT.